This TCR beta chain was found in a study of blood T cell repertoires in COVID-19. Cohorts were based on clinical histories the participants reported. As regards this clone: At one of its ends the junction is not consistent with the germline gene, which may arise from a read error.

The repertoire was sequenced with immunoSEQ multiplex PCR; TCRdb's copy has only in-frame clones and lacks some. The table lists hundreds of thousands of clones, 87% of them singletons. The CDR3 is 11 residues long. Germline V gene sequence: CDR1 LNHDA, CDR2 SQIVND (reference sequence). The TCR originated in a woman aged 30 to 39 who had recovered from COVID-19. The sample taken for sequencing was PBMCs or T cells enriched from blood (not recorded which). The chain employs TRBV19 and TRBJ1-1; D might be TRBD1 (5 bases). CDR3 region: CSAGMNTEAFF. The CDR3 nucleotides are TGCTCCGCAGGGATGAACACTGAAGCTTTCTTT. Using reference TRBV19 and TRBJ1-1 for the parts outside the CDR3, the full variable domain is DGGITQSPKYLFRKEGQNVTLSCEQNLNHDAMYWYRQDPGQGLRLIYYSQIVNDFQKGDIAEGYSVSREKKESFPLTVTSAQKNPTAFYLCSAGMNTEAFFGQGTRLTVV.